The 17 T cell receptor beta chains below come from one sample, sequenced in a study of post-analysis software for immune sequencing data. These receptors' antigens are unknown. Whole-study findings and limits: Patients showed TRBV5-6, TRBV5-1 and TRBV20-1 among four to six TRBV segments more frequent than in controls.

Unique molecular identifiers tagged the TCR beta cDNA libraries. MiXCR, run by TCRdb on the PCR reads, gives a single entry per CDR3 protein. The sample holds roughly 540,000 distinct CDR3 sequences, around a third seen once. Sequencing was performed on blood. Receptors originate from a girl under 18 with multiple sclerosis.

Only a few counts were recorded for this clonotype. The rearrangement uses TRBV5-1 and TRBJ2-3; D is possibly TRBD2 (6 bases). Trimming removed 2 bases from V and 1 base from J, with 17 bases in between. Germline V gives CDR1 SGHRS, CDR2 YFSETQ. The CDR3 covers 17 residues. CDR3 sequence reads: CASSFGTLNSGTDTQYF. As DNA, the CDR3 is TGCGCCAGCAGCTTTGGGACTCTAAATTCTGGCACAGATACGCAGTATTTT.

CDR3 in DNA: TGTGCCAGCAGCTCACCTTTACGGACCCGGTACCAAGAGACCCAGTACTTC. Amino acids: CASSSPLRTRYQETQYF. The gene calls are TRBV12-3 or TRBV12-4 and TRBJ2-5; D is unresolved. The CDR3 loop spans 17 amino acids. The ends were cut back, 6 bases at V and 0 bases at J, with 20 bases in the middle.

V is TRBV9 and J is TRBJ2-5; 8 bases agree with TRBD2. Per the germline V gene, CDR1 is SGDLS and CDR2 is YYNGEE. The ends lost 0 bases at V and 11 bases at J; junction bases unmatched: 15. This CDR3 spans 16 amino acids. The CDR3 DNA reads as TGTGCCAGCAGCGTAGTAGGGGAGGTAGCGGGGCATGAGCAGTACTTC. The encoded protein is CASSVVGEVAGHEQYF. The whole variable domain, filled in from reference TRBV9 and TRBJ2-5, reads DSGVTQTPKHLITATGQRVTLRCSPRSGDLSVYWYQQSLDQGLQFLIQYYNGEERAKGNILERFSAQQFPDLHSELNLSSLELGDSALYFCASSVVGEVAGHEQYFGPGTRLLVL.

This clonotype was counted only a few times. CDR3 nucleotide sequence: TGTGCCAGCAGCCTAAAACCCCGGGGGCAGAACACCGGGGAGCTGTTTTTT. Protein: CASSLKPRGQNTGELFF. This chain links TRBV9 with TRBJ2-2; tentatively, D is TRBD1 or TRBD2 (6 bases each). The V and J ends lost 4 bases and 1 base respectively, with 17 bases between them. There are 17 residues in the CDR3. Germline V gene data show CDR1 as SGDLS and CDR2 as YYNGEE.

The count of this clonotype is one. The V and J genes are TRBV12-3 or TRBV12-4 and TRBJ2-1; a weak D match, TRBD2 (5 bases). The CDR3 is 13 residues long. The V gene lost 4 bases and the J gene lost 15 bases, with 19 bases spanning the gap. The CDR3 DNA is TGTGCCAGCAGTTCGGAACTCCGGGAACCAGGGTTCTTC. It translates to CASSSELREPGFF.

The CDR3 sequence: CASSLSGGKETQYF. The CDR3 region has the DNA TGTGCCAGCAGTCTTAGCGGGGGGAAAGAGACCCAGTACTTC. The chain is built from TRBV12-3 or TRBV12-4 and TRBJ2-5; 10 positions agree with TRBD2. CDR3 size: 14 residues. V gave up 5 bases and J gave up 3 bases; unmatched junction bases: 3.

The rearrangement joins TRBV20-1 to TRBJ2-1; the D gene is possibly TRBD2 (6 bases). V lost 0 bases and J 0 bases, leaving 12 bases between the germline ends. The length of the CDR3 is 16 residues. Per the germline V gene, CDR1 is DFQATT and CDR2 is SNEGSKA (reference sequence). For the CDR3, the DNA is TGCAGTGCTAGAGATTGGGGGGTACCCTCCTACAATGAGCAGTTCTTC. It codes for CSARDWGVPSYNEQFF.

This chain connects TRBV5-1 to TRBJ1-2; 7 bases align to TRBD1. With V trimmed by 4 bases and J by 4 bases, 10 bases remained unmatched. Germline CDR1 reads SGHRS; CDR2 reads YFSETQ. The CDR3 contains 15 residues. The CDR3: CASSAADRRSYGYTF. The CDR3 nucleotides read TGCGCCAGCAGCGCGGCGGACAGGAGAAGCTATGGCTACACCTTC.

The chain uses TRBV7-9 and TRBJ1-4; tentative D call: TRBD1 (5 bases). This CDR3 contains 14 residues. CDR1 and CDR2 from the germline V gene are SEHNR and FQNEAQ (reference sequence). The germline V and J ends were trimmed by 1 base and 11 bases, with 14 bases remaining between them. CDR3 sequence reads: CASSLVGTRSKLFF. CDR3 DNA: TGTGCCAGCAGCTTAGTCGGGACTCGATCCAAACTGTTTTTT.

This clonotype was counted a few times. V and J are TRBV12-3 or TRBV12-4 and TRBJ2-7; D unresolved. Trimming took 6 bases from V and 3 from J, leaving 15 bases between them. CDR3 length: 14 residues. The CDR3 coding sequence is TGTGCCAGCAGCCCGCTAGACGCCCGCTACGAGCAGTACTTC. Translation gives CASSPLDARYEQYF.

This clonotype was seen a few times. The V and J genes are TRBV2 and TRBJ2-3, with D possibly being TRBD2 (6 bases). V was shortened by 7 bases and J by 7 bases, with 18 bases between the two germline ends. Germline lookup yields CDR1 SNHLY and CDR2 FYNNEI. The CDR3 is 14 residues long. CDR3 coding DNA: TGTGCCAGCACACCGGGACTGGACCTCAATACGCAGTATTTT. It is translated as CASTPGLDLNTQYF.

This clonotype came up a few times. The chain has TRBV7-9 and TRBJ1-5; no reliable D call. Between the trimmed V and J ends, which lost 5 bases and 8 bases, there was a span of 10 bases. Germline V gene lookup returns CDR1 SEHNR and CDR2 FQNEAQ (reference sequence). The CDR3 has 12 residues. CDR3 protein: CASSLEVKPQHF. CDR3 nucleotides: TGTGCCAGCAGCCTCGAGGTCAAGCCCCAGCATTTT.

The chain carries TRBV2 and TRBJ2-5; D possibly uses TRBD1 or TRBD2 (5 bases each). The CDR3 runs 14 residues. V was shortened by 6 bases and J by 5 bases, with 16 bases between the two germline ends. Germline loops: CDR1 SNHLY, CDR2 FYNNEI. This CDR3 is CASSVGPRTETQYF. In DNA, the CDR3 is TGTGCCAGCAGCGTGGGACCGCGGACCGAGACCCAGTACTTC.

The chain has TRBV20-1 and TRBJ2-5, with D uncertain. With the DNA end fitting TRBJ2-7 better, the J assignment may be wrong. The CDR3 covers 13 residues. Germline V gene lookup returns CDR1 DFQATT and CDR2 SNEGSKA (reference sequence). In DNA, the CDR3 is TGCAGTGCTAGAATTATATACTTCTACGAGCAGTACTTC. Translated, it gives CSARIIYFYEQYF.

The chain combines TRBV7-8 with TRBJ1-1; no firm D call. Trimming removed 2 bases at V and 4 bases at J, with 8 bases between. The germline gives CDR1 SGHVS, CDR2 FQNEAQ. The CDR3 covers 13 residues. The CDR3 DNA sequence: TGTGCCAGCAGCTTAAGGAAGGGCACTGAAGCTTTCTTT. Amino acid sequence: CASSLRKGTEAFF.

V gene TRBV20-1 combines with J gene TRBJ1-1, with D possibly being TRBD1 (6 bases). Germline CDR1 DFQATT, CDR2 SNEGSKA (reference sequence). The CDR3 contains 16 residues. Trimming shortened V by 4 bases and J by 5 bases, and 23 bases separated the two germline ends. The CDR3 here is CSATQGAGAGLTEAFF. CDR3 nucleotides: TGCAGTGCTACCCAGGGTGCAGGGGCCGGTTTAACTGAAGCTTTCTTT.

This clonotype was detected a few times. The chain couples TRBV5-1 to TRBJ2-3; D call uncertain. Trimming stripped 3 bases from V and 0 bases from J, with 8 bases between. The CDR3 is made up of 14 amino acids. CDR1 is SGHRS and CDR2 is YFSETQ in the germline V gene. CDR3 DNA sequence: TGCGCCAGCAGCTCGCCTGGAAGCACAGATACGCAGTATTTT. It specifies CASSSPGSTDTQYF.